This TCR beta chain was identified in a study of shared clonotypes between healthy human individuals. Findings and limits, study-wide: Compared with memory subsets, naive subsets generally had larger estimated richness. Naive CD4 clonotypes were shared across a handful of donors at roughly 5%.

Adult Caucasians living in Nashville, Tennessee made up all of the donors. In the source study's methods: ImmunoSEQ yielded junction-only sequences lacking quality scores, so filtering differed. TCRdb's table, derived via immunoSEQ multiplex PCR, lists solely in-frame clones and lacks some. V and J calls and clone size follow that table, whereas D and trimming were derived from the DNA. The sample lists 600,000 to 750,000 clones; 60% to 80% were seen once. This clone has a count of ten or more. Its target is unknown. V shed 6 bases and J 6 bases; nucleotides not matched to a gene: 12. CDR3 length equals 15 residues. Germline CDR1 MDHEN, CDR2 SYDVKM.

Input material: memory CD4+ T cells sorted from blood. Subset in this sample: CD45RA-negative fraction. The source is a woman aged 25 to 39 in good health. The chain couples TRBV28 to TRBJ2-7, with 9 positions matching TRBD2. CDR3 sequence reads: CASSSPGTSLREQYF. The CDR3 DNA follows: TGTGCCAGCAGCTCACCCGGGACTAGCCTTCGCGAGCAGTACTTC.